This T cell receptor (beta chain) was identified during a study of CD8 T cells in Susac syndrome. Random hexamers were used to reverse transcribe an amount of about 0.5 to 1 ug RNA. TCRdb redid the calling of the immunoSEQ multiplex PCR reads with MiXCR, one entry per CDR3 protein. This sample has 120,000 or so distinct CDR3 sequences; 96% occur once, and the top ten carry roughly 0.14%. V lost 5 bases to trimming and J lost 7 bases; unmatched junction nucleotides: 9. The CDR3 contains 15 residues. Germline values: CDR1 SEHNR, CDR2 FQNEAQ (reference sequence). The chain combines TRBV7-9 with TRBJ2-4; 9 nucleotides line up with TRBD1. This receptor was taken from a human donor with Susac syndrome. The sample comprised CD4+ T cells from PBMCs. The CDR3 reads CASSGRTGDWNIQYF. Here the CDR3 DNA reads TGTGCCAGCAGCGGAAGGACAGGGGATTGGAACATTCAGTACTTC. Full variable domain (missing parts from reference TRBV7-9 and TRBJ2-4): DTGVSQNPRHKITKRGQNVTFRCDPISEHNRLYWYRQTLGQGPEFLTYFQNEAQLEKSRLLSDRFSAERPKGSFSTLEIQRTEQGDSAMYLCASSGRTGDWNIQYFGAGTRLSVL.